This T cell receptor (beta chain) was sequenced for a study of CD8 T cells in Susac syndrome. Study-wide context: Intravenous immunoglobulin alone or corticosteroids were being given to patients with Susac syndrome at blood draw, unless they were therapy-naive.

An input of roughly 0.45 to 1 ug of RNA was subjected to reverse transcription using random hexamers. TCRdb analysed the immunoSEQ multiplex PCR reads with MiXCR anew, one entry per CDR3 protein. The sample has around 110,000 distinct CDR3 sequences, roughly 94% seen once. The sequencing sample was made of CD8+ T cells from PBMCs. This receptor was identified in a human donor with Susac syndrome.

The CDR3 spells CSAINRDRGNYGYTF. CDR3 coding DNA: TGCAGTGCTATAAACCGGGACAGGGGGAATTATGGCTACACCTTC. The chain carries TRBV20-1 and TRBJ1-2; 11 positions agree with TRBD1. Per the germline V gene, CDR1 is DFQATT and CDR2 is SNEGSKA (reference sequence). The CDR3 sequence is 15 residues long. J gave up 5 bases and V 4 bases, and 9 bases lay outside the gene matches.